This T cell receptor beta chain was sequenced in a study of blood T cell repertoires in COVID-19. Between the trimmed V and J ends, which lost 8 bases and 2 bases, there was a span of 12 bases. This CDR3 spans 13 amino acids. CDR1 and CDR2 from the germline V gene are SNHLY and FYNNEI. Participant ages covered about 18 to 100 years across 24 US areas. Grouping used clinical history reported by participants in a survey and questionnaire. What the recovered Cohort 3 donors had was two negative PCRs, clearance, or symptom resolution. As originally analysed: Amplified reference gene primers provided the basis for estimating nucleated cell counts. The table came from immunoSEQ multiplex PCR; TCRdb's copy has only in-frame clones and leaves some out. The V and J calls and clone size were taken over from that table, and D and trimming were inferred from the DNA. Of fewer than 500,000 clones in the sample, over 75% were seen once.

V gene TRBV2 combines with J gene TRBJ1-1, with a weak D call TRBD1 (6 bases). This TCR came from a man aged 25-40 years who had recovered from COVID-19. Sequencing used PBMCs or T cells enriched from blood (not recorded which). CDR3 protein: CASGGQRNTEAFF. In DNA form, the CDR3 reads TGTGCCAGCGGTGGACAGCGTAACACTGAAGCTTTCTTT.